Shown below are 5 T cell receptor beta chains from a single sample sequenced in a study of cytotoxic CD8 clonotypes in ibrutinib-treated CLL. The assay was immunoSEQ multiplex PCR, and TCRdb's table has in-frame clones only and misses some. This sample has about 130,000 clones; over 60% occur once, and the top ten carry more than 10%. Sample: PBMCs, taken after 12 months of ibrutinib treatment. The source is a human donor with chronic lymphocytic leukemia.

The rearrangement links TRBV20-1 to TRBJ2-1; D tentatively reads TRBD1 or TRBD2 (6 bases each). This CDR3 is built from 11 residues. V lost 6 bases and J lost 9, with 12 bases in between. The germline gives CDR1 DFQATT, CDR2 SNEGSKA (reference sequence). The CDR3 reads CSAGGGGEQFF. DNA of the CDR3: TGCAGTGCGGGTGGAGGGGGTGAGCAGTTCTTC.

J is TRBJ2-5 and V is TRBV27; tentatively, D is TRBD2 (5 bases). The germline gives CDR1 MNHEY, CDR2 SMNVEV (reference sequence). Trimming cost V 6 bases and J 7 bases, with 15 bases left between them. There are 13 residues in the CDR3. The CDR3 DNA sequence: TGTGCCAGCAGAATGAGGGCCGTGGGGACCCAGTACTTC. Its translation is CASRMRAVGTQYF.

The J gene is TRBJ2-5, the V gene TRBV7-7, with 7 bases fitting TRBD2. The length of the CDR3 is 13 residues. The V segment lost 4 bases and the J segment 4 bases; nucleotides outside the gene matches: 3. Germline V CDR1 and CDR2: SSHAT, FNYEAQ (reference sequence). The CDR3 nucleotides are TGTGCCAGCAGCTCCGGGAGGAGAGAGACCCAGTACTTC. Protein product: CASSSGRRETQYF.

This chain connects TRBV11-2 to TRBJ2-1, with TRBD2 matching over 7 bases. CDR1 is SGHAT, CDR2 FQNNGV, per germline. The CDR3 consists of 14 residues. V was clipped by 1 base and J by 6 bases; unmatched bases: 3. Here the CDR3 reads CASSLGTSINEQFF. CDR3 in DNA: TGTGCCAGCAGCTTAGGGACTAGTATCAATGAGCAGTTCTTC. Based on the CDR3 plus reference TRBV11-2 and TRBJ2-1, the full variable domain is EAGVAQSPRYKIIEKRQSVAFWCNPISGHATLYWYQQILGQGPKLLIQFQNNGVVDDSQLPKDRFSAERLKGVDSTLKIQPAKLEDSAVYLCASSLGTSINEQFFGPGTRLTVL.

J is TRBJ2-7 and V is TRBV4-1; 10 bases fit TRBD1. The CDR3 has 16 amino acids. CDR1 and CDR2 (germline): MGHRA, YSYEKL. With V trimmed by 0 bases and J by 5 bases, 7 bases remained unmatched. The CDR3 nucleotides read TGCGCCAGCAGCCAAGATGTGACAGGGGGCGCCGACGAGCAGTACTTC. Translating it yields CASSQDVTGGADEQYF.